This passage covers 21 T cell receptor beta chains from one sample sequenced in a study of cytomegalovirus exposure and HLA in healthy donors. In the PCR, 60 Vbeta and 13 Jbeta primers were used. Clones were sequenced by immunoSEQ multiplex PCR, and TCRdb holds only the in-frame ones, with some missing. The sample records 150,000 or so clones, more than 75% being singletons. What was sequenced was PBMCs. Receptors were obtained from a woman aged 40 to 49 in good health and CMV-seropositive.

The chain recombines TRBV27 with TRBJ2-3; unclear D gene. The CDR3 contains 13 residues. Trimming took 7 bases from V and 6 from J, leaving 14 bases between them. Germline CDR1 reads MNHEY; CDR2 reads SMNVEV (reference sequence). The CDR3 DNA sequence: TGTGCCAGCACCCTAGGAACCGGGGATACGCAGTATTTT. Its protein is CASTLGTGDTQYF.

The genes are TRBV18 and TRBJ1-5; D gene ambiguous. Germline CDR1 KGHSH, CDR2 LQKENI. Trimming left V 3 bases short and J 5 bases short, with 14 bases between. The CDR3 is made up of 15 amino acids. The DNA of the CDR3 is TGTGCCAGCTCACCGCTGGAGGTTCGAGATCAGCCCCAGCATTTT. Translation: CASSPLEVRDQPQHF.

V usage is TRBV9 and J usage is TRBJ1-5; 7 bases map to TRBD1. Looked up from germline, CDR1 is SGDLS and CDR2 is YYNGEE. With 0 bases clipped from V and 7 bases from J, the junction kept 10 bases outside the gene matches. CDR3 size: 16 residues. In DNA, the CDR3 is TGTGCCAGCAGCGTAGGACCGAGTCAGGGGGACCAGCCCCAGCATTTT. Translated: CASSVGPSQGDQPQHF.

The chain carries TRBV9 and TRBJ1-1, with TRBD1 as a possible D gene (6 bases). Trimming pared 2 bases from V and 0 bases from J, leaving 11 bases between. The CDR3 spans 15 residues. CDR1 and CDR2 from the germline V gene are SGDLS and YYNGEE. Here the CDR3 reads CASSVTDSMNTEAFF. CDR3 coding DNA: TGTGCCAGCAGCGTGACGGACAGCATGAACACTGAAGCTTTCTTT.

The rearrangement links TRBV28 to TRBJ1-6; D is unclear. The germline V gene encodes CDR1 MDHEN and CDR2 SYDVKM. The CDR3 covers 17 residues. V was cut by 5 bases and J by 2 bases, with 16 bases left in between. CDR3 nucleotide sequence: TGTGCCAGCAGTCTCGGCGGAGGGCTTACCTATAATTCACCCCTCCACTTT. Protein product: CASSLGGGLTYNSPLHF.

V and J are TRBV6-5 and TRBJ2-4; 11 positions agree with TRBD1. Germline trimming cut 6 bases from V and 9 bases from J; bases unmatched to any gene: 7. The germline gives CDR1 MNHEY, CDR2 SVGAGI. This CDR3 is 14 amino acids long. CDR3 DNA: TGTGCCAGCAGACCTCCTGGACAGGGGGCCATTCAGTACTTC. Translated: CASRPPGQGAIQYF.

The chain links TRBV10-3 to TRBJ2-2; TRBD1 aligns across 8 bases. J was trimmed by 1 base and V by 9 bases; bases with no gene match: 10. CDR1 ENHRY and CDR2 SYGVKD come from the germline V gene. The CDR3 extends over 16 amino acids. The CDR3: CAINNRGAGNTGELFF. CDR3 nucleotide sequence: TGTGCCATAAACAACAGGGGGGCCGGGAACACCGGGGAGCTGTTTTTT.

The chain carries TRBV28 and TRBJ1-5; TRBD1 matches at 8 bases. The CDR3 length is 15 residues. J lost 6 bases, V lost 3 bases, and 7 bases had no gene match. From germline, CDR1 is MDHEN and CDR2 SYDVKM. CDR3 residues: CASSLYGQGPQPQHF. The CDR3 DNA reads TGTGCCAGCAGTTTGTACGGACAGGGCCCTCAGCCCCAGCATTTT.

A note on this clone: One junction end does not reproduce the germline sequence, and a read error may be involved. The V and J genes are TRBV7-7 and TRBJ1-1; 10 bases map to TRBD1. CDR1 is SSHAT, CDR2 FNYEAQ, per germline (reference sequence). The CDR3 extends over 18 amino acids. The CDR3 region has the DNA TGTGCTAGCAGTTATAGACAGGGGGCCCAACCGCGGGGATCTGAAGCTTTCTTT. This codes for CASSYRQGAQPRGSEAFF.

The gene calls are TRBV18 and TRBJ2-1; D is perhaps TRBD2 (5 bases). The CDR3 is 13 amino acids. The germline V gene encodes CDR1 KGHSH and CDR2 LQKENI. V was pared by 0 bases and J by 13 bases, with 13 bases between. The CDR3 loop is CASSPPGGAPQFF. CDR3 DNA sequence: TGTGCCAGCTCACCACCAGGAGGTGCTCCCCAGTTCTTC.

The CDR3 sequence is CASSPRLAGGPSSYEQYF. The DNA for the CDR3 is TGTGCCAGCTCACCAAGACTAGCGGGAGGGCCAAGCTCCTACGAGCAGTACTTC. V usage is TRBV18 and J usage is TRBJ2-7, with TRBD2 identical over 14 bases. Germline V gives CDR1 KGHSH, CDR2 LQKENI. Losses at the gene ends were 2 bases for V and 0 bases for J; bases not matched to a gene: 6. The CDR3 runs 18 residues.

The chain is built from TRBV7-8 and TRBJ1-5; D is possibly TRBD1 (6 bases). V was clipped by 1 base and J by 4 bases, with 11 bases between them. From germline, CDR1 is SGHVS and CDR2 FQNEAQ. The CDR3 contains 15 residues. CDR3 sequence: CASSLVAGENQPQHF. In nucleotides, the CDR3 is TGTGCCAGCAGCTTAGTCGCAGGGGAAAATCAGCCCCAGCATTTT.

This clone was recorded only once. The V and J genes are TRBV18 and TRBJ2-7; 12 bases fit TRBD2. After removal of 3 bases from V and 2 bases from J, the junction contained 5 bases not matched to a gene. This CDR3 is 16 amino acids long. CDR1 and CDR2 (germline): KGHSH, LQKENI. The CDR3 sequence: CASSPILAGGAYEQYF. CDR3 DNA sequence: TGTGCCAGCTCACCGATACTAGCGGGAGGTGCCTACGAGCAGTACTTC.

The chain couples TRBV19 to TRBJ1-5; the D is unclear. Trimming pared 8 bases from V and 0 bases from J, leaving 17 bases between. The CDR3 runs to 16 residues. Germline CDR1 reads LNHDA; CDR2 reads SQIVND (reference sequence). The CDR3 DNA reads as TGTGCCAGTTTACGAGACGACTCCTATAGCAATCAGCCCCAGCATTTT. It codes for CASLRDDSYSNQPQHF.

The CDR3 nucleotides are TGTGCCAGCAGCGCGGGCAGGGGAAGAGCAGATACGCAGTATTTT. Translating gives CASSAGRGRADTQYF. This chain uses TRBV6-5 with TRBJ2-3; a possible D gene is TRBD1 (6 bases). Germline V CDR1 and CDR2: MNHEY, SVGAGI. Between the trimmed V and J ends, which lost 6 bases and 4 bases, there was a span of 17 bases. This CDR3 comprises 15 residues.

The rearrangement links TRBV4-2 to TRBJ1-5; 12 nucleotides line up with TRBD1. In germline, CDR1 is LGHNA, CDR2 YNFKEQ. This CDR3 region has 20 residues. With V trimmed by 0 bases and J by 2 bases, 11 bases remained unmatched. The CDR3 spells CASSQDPGTGGSRGNQPQHF. In nucleotides, the CDR3 is TGTGCCAGCAGCCAAGACCCCGGGACAGGGGGCTCGAGGGGCAATCAGCCCCAGCATTTT.

V and J are TRBV6-1 and TRBJ2-1; 7 nucleotides line up with TRBD2. CDR1 and CDR2 from the germline V gene are MNHNS and SASEGT. The CDR3 contains 14 residues. J was trimmed by 4 bases and V by 5 bases; bases with no gene match: 5. The CDR3 DNA reads as TGTGCCAGCAGTCCTAGCGGACCTTACAATGAGCAGTTCTTC. This gives the protein CASSPSGPYNEQFF.

J is TRBJ2-7 and V is TRBV18, with D possibly TRBD1 on 6 matching bases. From germline, CDR1 is KGHSH and CDR2 LQKENI. The CDR3 covers 14 residues. Trimming took 5 bases from V and 1 from J, leaving 12 bases between them. The CDR3 nucleotides read TGTGCCAGCTCAGCTTACAGGGCTTCCTACGAGCAGTACTTC. Encoded protein: CASSAYRASYEQYF.

The chain uses TRBV28 and TRBJ1-5, with 9 positions matching TRBD1. J was trimmed by 6 bases and V by 7 bases; bases with no gene match: 10. There are 15 residues in the CDR3. Germline values: CDR1 MDHEN, CDR2 SYDVKM. CDR3 sequence (DNA): TGTGCCAGCATCGACAGGGGGAACTACGCTCAGCCCCAGCATTTT. It translates to CASIDRGNYAQPQHF.

This rearrangement joins TRBV27 to TRBJ2-3; 10 nucleotides agree with TRBD2. V lost 5 bases, J lost 2 bases, and 7 bases stayed unmatched. Per germline, CDR1 MNHEY and CDR2 SMNVEV (reference sequence). The CDR3 loop spans 16 amino acids. The CDR3 region has the DNA TGTGCCAGCAGTCCCGCACTAGCGGGGAACACAGATACGCAGTATTTT. Translating gives CASSPALAGNTDTQYF.

Details on this clone: Other DNA sequences in this sample translate to the same CDR3. The gene calls are TRBV30 and TRBJ1-1, with TRBD1 matching over 9 bases. The CDR3 contains 13 residues. The germline CDR1 and CDR2 sequences are GTSNPN and SVGIG (reference sequence). J gave up 1 base and V 3 bases, and 0 bases lay outside the gene matches. CDR3 sequence: CAWRGQGNTEAFF. CDR3 DNA: TGTGCCTGGAGGGGACAGGGGAACACTGAAGCTTTCTTT. The variable domain in full, with the rest retrieved from reference TRBV30 and TRBJ1-1, is SQTIHQWPATLVQPVGSPLSLECTVEGTSNPNLYWYRQAAGRGLQLLFYSVGIGQISSEVPQNLSASRPQDRQFILSSKKLLLSDSGFYLCAWRGQGNTEAFFGQGTRLTVV.